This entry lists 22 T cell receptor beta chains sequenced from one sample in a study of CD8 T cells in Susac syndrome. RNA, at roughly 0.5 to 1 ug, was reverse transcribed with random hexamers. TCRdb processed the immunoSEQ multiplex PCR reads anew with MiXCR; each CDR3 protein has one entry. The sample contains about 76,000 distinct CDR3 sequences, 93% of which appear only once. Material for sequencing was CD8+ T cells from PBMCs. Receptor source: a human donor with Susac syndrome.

CDR3 nucleotides: TGTGCCAGCTCCCTAGTGGGGGGCCACGCCCTAAGCACAGATACGCAGTATTTT. Its translation: CASSLVGGHALSTDTQYF. This sequence joins TRBV18 and TRBJ2-3; D assignment may be TRBD1 or TRBD2 (6 bases each). V was shortened by 6 bases and J by 0 bases, with 22 bases between the two germline ends. CDR1 is KGHSH and CDR2 is LQKENI in the germline V gene. The CDR3 has 18 residues.

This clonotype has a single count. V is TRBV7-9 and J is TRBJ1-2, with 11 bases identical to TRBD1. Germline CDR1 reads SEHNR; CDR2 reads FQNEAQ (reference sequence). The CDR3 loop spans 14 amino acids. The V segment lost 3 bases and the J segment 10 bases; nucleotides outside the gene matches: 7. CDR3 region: CASSFGTGGEAYTF. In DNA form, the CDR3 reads TGTGCCAGCAGCTTCGGGACAGGGGGAGAGGCCTACACCTTC.

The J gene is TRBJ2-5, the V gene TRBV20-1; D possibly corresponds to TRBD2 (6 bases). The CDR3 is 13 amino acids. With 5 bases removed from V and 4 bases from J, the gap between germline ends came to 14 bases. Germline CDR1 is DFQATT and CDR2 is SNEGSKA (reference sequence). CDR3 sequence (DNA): TGCAGTGCTGGACCCCTAGCGTCAGAGACCCAGTACTTC. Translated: CSAGPLASETQYF.

CDR3 DNA sequence: TGTGCCAGCAGCCAACCCCCGGCAGGGAACACTGAAGCTTTCTTT. This gives the protein CASSQPPAGNTEAFF. The chain is built from TRBV3-1 and TRBJ1-1; no clear D. The V gene lost 2 bases and the J gene lost 1 base, with 11 bases spanning the gap. The CDR3 runs to 15 residues. Per germline, CDR1 LGHDT and CDR2 YNNKEL (reference sequence).

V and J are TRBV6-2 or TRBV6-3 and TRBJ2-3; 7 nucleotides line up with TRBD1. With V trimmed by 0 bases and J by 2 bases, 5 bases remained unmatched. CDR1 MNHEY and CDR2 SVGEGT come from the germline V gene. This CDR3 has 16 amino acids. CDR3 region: CASSYSGTDSTDTQYF. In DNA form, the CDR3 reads TGTGCCAGCAGTTACTCGGGGACAGACTCCACAGATACGCAGTATTTT.

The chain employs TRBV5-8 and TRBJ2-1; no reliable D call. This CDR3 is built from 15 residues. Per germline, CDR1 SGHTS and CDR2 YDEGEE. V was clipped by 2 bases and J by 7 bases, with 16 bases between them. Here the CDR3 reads CASSFSRVGENEQFF. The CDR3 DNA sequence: TGTGCCAGCAGCTTTAGCCGGGTAGGCGAAAATGAGCAGTTCTTC.

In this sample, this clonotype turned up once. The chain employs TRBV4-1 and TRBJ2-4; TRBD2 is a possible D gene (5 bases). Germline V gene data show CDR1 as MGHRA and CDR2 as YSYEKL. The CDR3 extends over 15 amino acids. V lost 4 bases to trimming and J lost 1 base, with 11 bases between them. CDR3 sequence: CASSPPSGAKNIQYF. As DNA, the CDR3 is TGCGCCAGCAGCCCCCCGTCGGGGGCCAAAAACATTCAGTACTTC.

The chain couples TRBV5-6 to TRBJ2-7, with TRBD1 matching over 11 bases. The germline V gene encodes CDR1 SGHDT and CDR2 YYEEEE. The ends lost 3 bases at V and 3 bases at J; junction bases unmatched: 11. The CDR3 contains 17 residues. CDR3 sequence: CASSSTKKGQGGYEQYF. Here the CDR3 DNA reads TGTGCCAGCAGCTCAACCAAAAAGGGACAGGGGGGCTACGAGCAGTACTTC.

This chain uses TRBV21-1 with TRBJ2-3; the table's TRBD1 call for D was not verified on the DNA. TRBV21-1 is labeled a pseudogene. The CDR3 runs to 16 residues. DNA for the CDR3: TGTGCCAGCAGCAAAGGCCGGGGCGAGAGACTAGATACGCAGTATTTT. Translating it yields CASSKGRGERLDTQYF.

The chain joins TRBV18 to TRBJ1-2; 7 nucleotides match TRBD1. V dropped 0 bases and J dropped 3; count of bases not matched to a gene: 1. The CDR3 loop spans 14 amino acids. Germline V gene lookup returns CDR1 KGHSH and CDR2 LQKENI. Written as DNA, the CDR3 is TGTGCCAGCTCACCACCAGGGGGCCACTATGGCTACACCTTC. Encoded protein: CASSPPGGHYGYTF. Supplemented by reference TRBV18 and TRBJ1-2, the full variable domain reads NAGVMQNPRHLVRRRGQEARLRCSPMKGHSHVYWYRQLPEEGLKFMVYLQKENIIDESGMPKERFSAEFPKEGPSILRIQQVVRGDSAAYFCASSPPGGHYGYTFGSGTRLTVV.

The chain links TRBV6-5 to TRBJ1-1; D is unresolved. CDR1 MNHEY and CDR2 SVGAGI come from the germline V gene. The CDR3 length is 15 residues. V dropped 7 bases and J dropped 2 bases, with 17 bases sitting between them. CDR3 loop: CASKGKAIKNTEAFF. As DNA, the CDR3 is TGTGCCAGCAAGGGCAAAGCAATAAAAAACACTGAAGCTTTCTTT.

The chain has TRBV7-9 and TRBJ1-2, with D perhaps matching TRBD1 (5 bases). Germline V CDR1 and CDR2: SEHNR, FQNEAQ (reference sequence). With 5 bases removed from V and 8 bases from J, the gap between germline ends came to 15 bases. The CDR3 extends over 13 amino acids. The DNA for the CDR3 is TGTGCCAGCAGCCCCACAGGCCCTTGGGGCTACACCTTC. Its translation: CASSPTGPWGYTF.

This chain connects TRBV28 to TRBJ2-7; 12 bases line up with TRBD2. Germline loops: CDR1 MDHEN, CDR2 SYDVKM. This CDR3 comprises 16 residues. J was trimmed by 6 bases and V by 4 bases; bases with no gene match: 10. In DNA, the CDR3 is TGTGCCAGCAGTTCCCCCATGACTAGCGGGAGATCCGAGCAGTACTTC. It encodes CASSSPMTSGRSEQYF.

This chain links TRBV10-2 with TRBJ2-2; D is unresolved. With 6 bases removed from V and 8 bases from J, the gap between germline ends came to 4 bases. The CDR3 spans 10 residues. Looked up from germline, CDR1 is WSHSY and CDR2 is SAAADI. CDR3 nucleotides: TGCGCCAGCAGAGAGGGGGAGCTGTTTTTT. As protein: CASREGELFF.

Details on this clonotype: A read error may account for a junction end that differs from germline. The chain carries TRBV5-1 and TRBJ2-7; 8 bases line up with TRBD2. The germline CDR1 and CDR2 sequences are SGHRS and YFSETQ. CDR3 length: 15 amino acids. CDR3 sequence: CASRLEGGGSYEQYF. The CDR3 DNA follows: TGCGCCAGCAGATTGGAGGGCGGGGGGTCCTACGAGCAGTACTTC. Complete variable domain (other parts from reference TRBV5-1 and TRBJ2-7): KAGVTQTPRYLIKTRGQQVTLSCSPISGHRSVSWYQQTPGQGLQFLFEYFSETQRNKGNFPGRFSGRQFSNSRSEMNVSTLELGDSALYLCASRLEGGGSYEQYFGPGTRLTVT.

CDR3 DNA: TGTGCCAGCAGTGACACGGGGCCGAACACTGAAGCTTTCTTT. This gives the protein CASSDTGPNTEAFF. The chain joins TRBV2 to TRBJ1-1; D might be TRBD1 (5 bases). CDR1 SNHLY and CDR2 FYNNEI come from the germline V gene. Trimming removed 3 bases from V and 1 base from J, with 9 bases in between. This CDR3 comprises 14 residues.

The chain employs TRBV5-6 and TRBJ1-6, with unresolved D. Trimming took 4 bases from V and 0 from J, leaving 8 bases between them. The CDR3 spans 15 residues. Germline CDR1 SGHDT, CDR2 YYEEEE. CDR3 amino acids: CASSIESSYNSPLHF. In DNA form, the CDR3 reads TGTGCCAGCAGCATCGAGAGCTCCTATAATTCACCCCTCCACTTT.

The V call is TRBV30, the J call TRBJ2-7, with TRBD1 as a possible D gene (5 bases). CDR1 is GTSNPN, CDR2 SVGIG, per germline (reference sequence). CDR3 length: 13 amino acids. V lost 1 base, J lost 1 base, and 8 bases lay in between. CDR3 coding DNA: TGTGCCTGGAGTGGTGCAGGGTCCTACGAGCAGTACTTC. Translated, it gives CAWSGAGSYEQYF.

The CDR3 is CASSSRSTNTGELFF. DNA for the CDR3: TGTGCCAGCAGCTCACGATCCACGAACACCGGGGAGCTGTTTTTT. The chain uses TRBV7-9 and TRBJ2-2; D not certain. V lost 4 bases and J lost 0, with 9 bases in between. There are 15 residues in the CDR3. CDR1 and CDR2 from the germline V gene are SEHNR and FQNEAQ (reference sequence).

The CDR3 DNA sequence: TGCGCCAGCAGCTTGGCCGAGGGACAGGGGTCGAATGAGCAGTTCTTC. This sequence encodes CASSLAEGQGSNEQFF. This sequence joins TRBV5-1 and TRBJ2-1; 10 bases are a match to TRBD1. The CDR3 totals 16 residues. J was trimmed by 7 bases and V by 0 bases; bases with no gene match: 7. The V gene's germline CDR1 is SGHRS and CDR2 YFSETQ.

CDR3 sequence reads: CARDASGTEAFF. The CDR3 DNA reads TGTGCCAGGGACGCCTCGGGGACTGAAGCTTTCTTT. The V gene is TRBV30, the J gene TRBJ1-1, with D perhaps TRBD1 (5 bases). The germline V gene encodes CDR1 GTSNPN and CDR2 SVGIG (reference sequence). This CDR3 comprises 12 residues. Trimming pared 8 bases from V and 5 bases from J, leaving 15 bases between. The variable domain in full, completed from reference TRBV30 and TRBJ1-1, reads SQTIHQWPATLVQPVGSPLSLECTVEGTSNPNLYWYRQAAGRGLQLLFYSVGIGQISSEVPQNLSASRPQDRQFILSSKKLLLSDSGFYLCARDASGTEAFFGQGTRLTVV.

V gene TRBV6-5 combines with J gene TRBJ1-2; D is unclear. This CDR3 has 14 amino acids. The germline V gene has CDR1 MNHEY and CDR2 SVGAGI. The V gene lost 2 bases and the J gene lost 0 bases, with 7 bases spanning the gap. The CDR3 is CASSYNRANYGYTF. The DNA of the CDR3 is TGTGCCAGCAGTTACAACAGAGCTAACTATGGCTACACCTTC.